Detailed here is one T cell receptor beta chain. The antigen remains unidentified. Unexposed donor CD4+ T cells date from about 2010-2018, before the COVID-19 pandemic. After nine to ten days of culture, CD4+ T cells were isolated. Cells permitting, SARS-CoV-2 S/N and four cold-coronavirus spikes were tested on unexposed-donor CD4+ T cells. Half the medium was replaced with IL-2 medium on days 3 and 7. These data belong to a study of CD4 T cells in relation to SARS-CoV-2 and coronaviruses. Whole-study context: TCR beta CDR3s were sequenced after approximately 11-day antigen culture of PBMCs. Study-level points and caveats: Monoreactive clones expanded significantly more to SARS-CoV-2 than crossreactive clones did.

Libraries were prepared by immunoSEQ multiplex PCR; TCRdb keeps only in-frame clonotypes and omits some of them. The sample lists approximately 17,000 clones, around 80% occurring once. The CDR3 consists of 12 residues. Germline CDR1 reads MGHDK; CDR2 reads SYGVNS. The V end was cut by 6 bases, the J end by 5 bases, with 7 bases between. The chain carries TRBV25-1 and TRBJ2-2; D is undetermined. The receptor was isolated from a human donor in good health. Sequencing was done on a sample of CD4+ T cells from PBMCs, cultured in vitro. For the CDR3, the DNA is TGTGCCAGCAGCCTCGGAACCGGGGAGCTGTTTTTT. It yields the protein CASSLGTGELFF.